Shown below are 11 T cell receptor beta chains from a single sample sequenced in a study of graft-versus-host responses after intestinal transplantation. For these TCRs, the target antigens are not known. This table comes from immunoSEQ multiplex PCR, and its TCRdb copy is limited to in-frame clones, with some not included. The table includes around 97,000 clones, over 80% detected once. Material: unstimulated CD8+ T cells sorted from spleen or lymph node cells, obtained before intestinal transplant. These TCRs come from a human donor who received an intestinal transplant.

J is TRBJ2-7 and V is TRBV28; possibly TRBD2 for D (5 bases). Trimming stripped 3 bases from V and 1 base from J, with 10 bases between. This CDR3 is 14 amino acids long. The V gene's germline CDR1 is MDHEN and CDR2 SYDVKM. The CDR3 nucleotides are TGTGCCAGCAGTTTCGGGGAAGGTTCCTACGAGCAGTACTTC. It yields the protein CASSFGEGSYEQYF.

A few counts support this clone. The V and J genes are TRBV7-7 and TRBJ1-2, with 10 bases fitting TRBD1. V was pared by 5 bases and J by 7 bases, with 1 base of the junction left unmatched. The CDR3 has 12 amino acids. In germline, CDR1 is SSHAT, CDR2 FNYEAQ (reference sequence). CDR3 bases: TGTGCCAGCAGCGGGACAGGGGTTGGCTACACCTTC. This encodes CASSGTGVGYTF.

About this clone: The identical CDR3 is also encoded by other nucleotide sequences in the sample. The V gene is TRBV2, the J gene TRBJ1-5; D gene ambiguous. Trimming stripped 6 bases from V and 1 base from J, with 13 bases between. CDR1 and CDR2 from the germline V gene are SNHLY and FYNNEI. This CDR3 has 15 residues. The CDR3: CASRAGSESNQPQHF. The CDR3 DNA reads TGTGCCAGCAGAGCAGGCAGTGAGAGCAATCAGCCCCAGCATTTT.

The chain uses TRBV5-6 and TRBJ2-7, with TRBD1 matching 7 bases. Germline assignment: CDR1 SGHDT and CDR2 YYEEEE. This CDR3 has 14 amino acids. With V trimmed by 2 bases and J by 3 bases, 5 bases remained unmatched. The CDR3 reads CASSFPGQIYEQYF. As DNA, the CDR3 is TGTGCCAGCAGCTTCCCGGGACAGATCTACGAGCAGTACTTC.

The J gene is TRBJ2-7, the V gene TRBV18; D is unresolved. The ends were cut back, 0 bases at V and 0 bases at J, with 6 bases in the middle. Germline V lookup: CDR1 KGHSH, CDR2 LQKENI. This CDR3 has 14 residues. CDR3 nucleotide sequence: TGTGCCAGCTCACCACCGTACAGCTCCTACGAGCAGTACTTC. Translated: CASSPPYSSYEQYF.

The chain is built from TRBV16 and TRBJ2-1, with D unclear. CDR3 length: 13 residues. Trimming pared 1 base from V and 8 bases from J, leaving 9 bases between. CDR1 KGHSY and CDR2 FQNENV come from the germline V gene. The CDR3 coding sequence is TGTGCCAGCAGCCAATTTTCAGGTCATGAGCAGTTCTTC. It is translated as CASSQFSGHEQFF.

This rearrangement joins TRBV19 to TRBJ2-7; possible D gene TRBD2, 7 bases. The CDR3 has 15 amino acids. CDR1 and CDR2 from the germline V gene are LNHDA and SQIVND (reference sequence). Trimming left V 5 bases short and J 2 bases short, with 16 bases between. The chain's CDR3 is CASSPDAGAPYEQYF. In DNA, the CDR3 is TGTGCCAGTAGTCCTGACGCGGGGGCGCCCTACGAGCAGTACTTC.

This clone was found once. The chain links TRBV7-2 to TRBJ1-2; D not certain. Germline values: CDR1 SGHTA, CDR2 FQGNSA. This CDR3 has 14 residues. V was trimmed by 2 bases and J by 1 base, leaving 8 bases between them. For the CDR3, the DNA is TGTGCCAGCAGCTTATCTGGCGATAACTATGGCTACACCTTC. Its translation: CASSLSGDNYGYTF. The full variable domain, in which reference TRBV7-2 and TRBJ1-2 provide the parts outside the CDR3, is GAGVSQSPSNKVTEKGKDVELRCDPISGHTALYWYRQSLGQGLEFLIYFQGNSAPDKSGLPSDRFSAERTGGSVSTLTIQRTQQEDSAVYLCASSLSGDNYGYTFGSGTRLTVV.

The chain links TRBV5-1 to TRBJ2-7; possible D gene TRBD2, 6 bases. The CDR3 is 15 residues long. Trimming stripped 4 bases from V and 5 bases from J, with 19 bases between. CDR1 and CDR2 from the germline V gene are SGHRS and YFSETQ. As DNA, the CDR3 is TGCGCCAGCAGCACTCCCGGGACTCCGAGCGACGAGCAGTACTTC. It translates to CASSTPGTPSDEQYF.

The gene calls are TRBV10-2 and TRBJ1-5; no definite D call. In germline, CDR1 is WSHSY, CDR2 SAAADI. This CDR3 contains 11 residues. Trimming pared 6 bases from V and 7 bases from J, leaving 7 bases between. CDR3 protein: CASRGRQPQHF. In nucleotides, the CDR3 is TGCGCCAGCAGGGGTAGACAGCCCCAGCATTTT.

About this clone: Other DNA sequences in the sample encode the same CDR3. The V gene is TRBV27, the J gene TRBJ2-1, with D perhaps matching TRBD2 (5 bases). Germline V gene data show CDR1 as MNHEY and CDR2 as SMNVEV (reference sequence). Trimming pared 6 bases from V and 7 bases from J, leaving 22 bases between. This CDR3 has 16 amino acids. The CDR3 coding sequence is TGTGCCAGCAGCTTCCTTGGAGGCCTTAGTTATAATGAGCAGTTCTTC. The encoded protein is CASSFLGGLSYNEQFF.